The 3 T cell receptor beta chains in this list originate from one sample, sequenced in a study of T cell responses to AZD1222 COVID-19 vaccine. Profiling relied on immunoSEQ multiplex PCR, and the TCRdb table lists in-frame clones only, not all of them. The table records 140,000 to 150,000 clones, about 93% of them present only once. Sequenced here: peripheral blood, sampled on day 0 of AZD1222 vaccination. All receptors derive from an adult in good health.

V usage is TRBV6-5 and J usage is TRBJ1-4, with D maybe TRBD1 (6 bases). The CDR3 contains 14 residues. The V end lost 2 bases, the J end lost 8 bases, and 12 bases lay between the germline ends. CDR1 is MNHEY and CDR2 is SVGAGI in the germline V gene. CDR3 sequence: CASSYETGGEKLFF. The CDR3 region has the DNA TGTGCCAGCAGTTACGAGACAGGTGGCGAAAAACTGTTTTTT.

This clone was observed once. The rearrangement joins TRBV5-1 to TRBJ1-3, with TRBD1 identical over 8 bases. Germline CDR1 is SGHRS and CDR2 is YFSETQ. J gave up 8 bases and V 2 bases, and 9 bases lay outside the gene matches. The CDR3 extends over 15 amino acids. For the CDR3, the DNA is TGCGCCAGCAGCTTATCAGGGGGCTCTTGGGACACCATATATTTT. Translation gives CASSLSGGSWDTIYF.

The rearrangement links TRBV7-9 to TRBJ2-2; D gene ambiguous. The V end lost 3 bases, the J end lost 2 bases, and 13 bases lay between the germline ends. This CDR3 comprises 16 residues. Germline V gene lookup returns CDR1 SEHNR and CDR2 FQNEAQ (reference sequence). The CDR3 bases are TGTGCCAGCAGCTTTAGACTGCAGCTAAACACCGGGGAGCTGTTTTTT. This gives the protein CASSFRLQLNTGELFF.